These 14 T cell receptor beta chains were all obtained from the same sample, sequenced in a study of neurological immune-mediated disorders. TCRdb independently ran MiXCR on the 5' RACE reads; one entry per CDR3 protein. The sample contains 87,000 or so distinct CDR3 sequences, under 4.5% of which appear only once. Source material: PBMCs. The receptor set was obtained from a woman in her forties or fifties with multiple sclerosis.

This clonotype was seen repeatedly, ten times or more. J is TRBJ1-5 and V is TRBV6-5; D is perhaps TRBD1 (5 bases). In germline, CDR1 is MNHEY, CDR2 SVGAGI. This CDR3 is 17 amino acids long. The V end lost 0 bases, the J end lost 7 bases, and 19 bases lay between the germline ends. The CDR3, as DNA: TGTGCCAGCAGTTACTCGTGGACCCTAGATCAGGGCCAGCCCCAGCATTTT. As protein: CASSYSWTLDQGQPQHF.

There are many counts of this clonotype. The gene calls are TRBV12-3 or TRBV12-4 and TRBJ1-4; unclear D gene. The V end was cut by 6 bases, the J end by 1 base, with 12 bases between. The CDR3 covers 15 residues. Written as DNA, the CDR3 is TGTGCCAGCAGGGTTGGGTTGGGAACTAATGAAAAACTGTTTTTT. Amino acids: CASRVGLGTNEKLFF.

This clonotype was seen repeatedly, ten times or more. The rearrangement joins TRBV4-3 to TRBJ2-3; D unresolved. The CDR3 is made up of 17 amino acids. The V end was cut by 0 bases, the J end by 0 bases, with 13 bases between. The germline V gene encodes CDR1 LGHNA and CDR2 YSLEER. The CDR3 sequence: CASSQDRKIPSTDTQYF. The DNA of the CDR3 is TGCGCCAGCAGCCAAGATAGGAAGATCCCAAGCACAGATACGCAGTATTTT.

Many counts were recorded for this clonotype. The chain recombines TRBV7-2 with TRBJ2-7; perhaps TRBD2 as D (6 bases). CDR1 is SGHTA, CDR2 FQGNSA, per germline. The CDR3 totals 13 residues. V gave up 5 bases and J gave up 3 bases, with 11 bases separating them. This CDR3 is CASSQSAGYEQYF. The CDR3 DNA is TGTGCCAGCAGCCAATCAGCGGGCTACGAGCAGTACTTC.

This clonotype was observed a few times. This sequence may be a read error, since a much larger clone differs from it by one base. The gene calls are TRBV28 and TRBJ1-4; TRBD1 might be the D (6 bases). In germline, CDR1 is MDHEN, CDR2 SYDVKM. The CDR3 is 16 amino acids. The DNA for the CDR3 is TGTGCCAGCAGTTTAGGGGCGTACAGGGCCTATGAAACACTGTTTTTT. Residues: CASSLGAYRAYETLFF.

This clonotype was observed a handful of times. The rearrangement links TRBV6-2 or TRBV6-3 to TRBJ2-3; D remains ambiguous. Germline assignment: CDR1 MNHEY and CDR2 SVGEGT. This CDR3 is 14 amino acids long. V gave up 6 bases and J gave up 2 bases, with 12 bases separating them. In DNA, the CDR3 is TGTGCCAGCAGCGGACCTCCCAACACAGATACGCAGTATTTT. Amino acids: CASSGPPNTDTQYF.

This clonotype was seen at least ten times. At one end, the junction sequence differs from germline, possibly due to a read error. J is TRBJ2-5 and V is TRBV7-7; 7 bases line up with TRBD1. Per germline, CDR1 SSHAT and CDR2 FNYEAQ (reference sequence). CDR3 length: 15 amino acids. CDR3: CASSKMTGFGETQYF. The CDR3 DNA is TGTGCTAGCAGCAAAATGACAGGGTTCGGAGAGACCCAGTACTTC. Supplemented by reference TRBV7-7 and TRBJ2-5, the full variable domain reads GAGVSQSPRYKVTKRGQDVTLRCDPISSHATLYWYQQALGQGPEFLTYFNYEAQPDKSGLPSDRFSAERPEGSISTLTIQRTEQRDSAMYRCASSKMTGFGETQYFGPGTRLLVL.

This clonotype was recorded many times. The CDR3 loop reads CSAQQGETQYF. CDR3 nucleotide sequence: TGCAGTGCTCAACAAGGGGAGACCCAGTACTTC. The chain has TRBV20-1 and TRBJ2-5; D is uncertain. In germline, CDR1 is DFQATT, CDR2 SNEGSKA (reference sequence). The V and J ends lost 5 bases and 5 bases respectively, with 9 bases between them. The CDR3 has 11 amino acids.

This clonotype was recorded many times. This chain uses TRBV27 with TRBJ2-6; 9 positions match TRBD1. CDR3 length equals 18 residues. Germline V lookup: CDR1 MNHEY, CDR2 SMNVEV (reference sequence). The V and J ends lost 5 bases and 0 bases, in that order; junction bases with no gene match: 8. Here the CDR3 DNA reads TGTGCCAGCAGTCCCTGGACAGGGGCCTTCTCTGGGGCCAACGTCCTGACTTTC. Amino acids: CASSPWTGAFSGANVLTF.

This clonotype was recorded a few times. This may stem from a read error, because a much larger clone lies one nucleotide away. V usage is TRBV5-1 and J usage is TRBJ2-7; D call uncertain. Trimming shortened V by 0 bases and J by 1 base, and 11 bases separated the two germline ends. The CDR3 extends over 15 amino acids. Germline V gene lookup returns CDR1 SGHRS and CDR2 YFSETQ. The CDR3 here is CASSLVEPPSYEQYF. In DNA, the CDR3 is TGCGCCAGCAGCTTGGTGGAGCCCCCATCCTACGAGCAGTACTTC.

This clonotype was seen ten or more times. This chain links TRBV7-2 with TRBJ2-3; 10 nucleotides match TRBD2. The CDR3 contains 15 residues. V shed 3 bases and J 7 bases; nucleotides not matched to a gene: 7. The V gene's germline CDR1 is SGHTA and CDR2 FQGNSA. The CDR3 protein is CASSLASGSTNTQYF. In DNA form, the CDR3 reads TGTGCCAGCAGCTTGGCTAGCGGGAGTACAAATACGCAGTATTTT.

This clonotype has a count of ten or more. The rearrangement uses TRBV5-1 and TRBJ2-2, with 7 bases lining up with TRBD1. CDR3 size: 15 residues. J was trimmed by 5 bases and V by 1 base; bases with no gene match: 5. In germline, CDR1 is SGHRS, CDR2 YFSETQ. This CDR3 is CASSLRTGGTGELFF. In DNA form, the CDR3 reads TGCGCCAGCAGCTTGCGGACAGGAGGAACCGGGGAGCTGTTTTTT.

Ten or more counts support this clonotype. The J gene is TRBJ1-2, the V gene TRBV7-9, with D tentatively TRBD1 (6 bases). In germline, CDR1 is SEHNR, CDR2 FQNEAQ (reference sequence). This CDR3 has 14 residues. Deletions cut 5 bases from V and 1 base from J, with 11 bases between. CDR3 sequence reads: CASSADRNNYGYTF. The CDR3 DNA reads as TGTGCCAGCAGCGCGGACAGAAATAACTATGGCTACACCTTC.

This clonotype was seen many times. The rearrangement links TRBV18 to TRBJ1-2, with D possibly being TRBD1 (6 bases). Deletions cut 5 bases from V and 0 bases from J, with 10 bases between. The CDR3 contains 14 residues. Per the germline V gene, CDR1 is KGHSH and CDR2 is LQKENI. The CDR3 loop reads CASSGDIPNYGYTF. For the CDR3, the DNA is TGTGCCAGCTCAGGGGACATCCCTAACTATGGCTACACCTTC.